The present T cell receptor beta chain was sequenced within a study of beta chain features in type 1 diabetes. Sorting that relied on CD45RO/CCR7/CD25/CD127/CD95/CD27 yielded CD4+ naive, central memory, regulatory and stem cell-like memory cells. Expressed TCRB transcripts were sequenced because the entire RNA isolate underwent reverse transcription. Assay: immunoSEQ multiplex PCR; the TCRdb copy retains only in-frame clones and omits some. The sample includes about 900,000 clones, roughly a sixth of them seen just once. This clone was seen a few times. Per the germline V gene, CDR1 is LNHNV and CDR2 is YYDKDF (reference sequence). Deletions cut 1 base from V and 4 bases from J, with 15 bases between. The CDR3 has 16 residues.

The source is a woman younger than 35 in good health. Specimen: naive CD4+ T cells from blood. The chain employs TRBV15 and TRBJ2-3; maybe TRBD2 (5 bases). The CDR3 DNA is TGTGCCACCAGCAGAGGAGGGAGTTTGAGGTCAGATACGCAGTATTTT. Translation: CATSRGGSLRSDTQYF. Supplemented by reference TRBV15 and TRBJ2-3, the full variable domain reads DAMVIQNPRYQVTQFGKPVTLSCSQTLNHNVMYWYQQKSSQAPKLLFHYYDKDFNNEADTPDNFQSRRPNTSFCFLDIRSPGLGDTAMYLCATSRGGSLRSDTQYFGPGTRLTVL.